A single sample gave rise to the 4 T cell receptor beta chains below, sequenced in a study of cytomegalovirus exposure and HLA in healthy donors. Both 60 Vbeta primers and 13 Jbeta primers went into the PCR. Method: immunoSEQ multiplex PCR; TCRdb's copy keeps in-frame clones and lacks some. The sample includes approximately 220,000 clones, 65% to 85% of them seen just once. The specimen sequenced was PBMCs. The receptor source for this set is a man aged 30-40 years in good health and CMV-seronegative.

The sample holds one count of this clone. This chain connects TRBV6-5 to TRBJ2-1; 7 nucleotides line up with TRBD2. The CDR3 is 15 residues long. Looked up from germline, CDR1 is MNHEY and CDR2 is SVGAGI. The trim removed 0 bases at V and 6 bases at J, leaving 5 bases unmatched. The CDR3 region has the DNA TGTGCCAGCAGTTACTCGCCTAGCGGAGTCAATGAGCAGTTCTTC. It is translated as CASSYSPSGVNEQFF.

The CDR3 coding sequence is TGCGCCAGCAGCACCGGACTTAACCAGAACACCGGGGAGCTGTTTTTT. Translation gives CASSTGLNQNTGELFF. V is TRBV5-1 and J is TRBJ2-2; tentatively, D is TRBD2 (5 bases). The CDR3 is 16 residues long. V shed 4 bases and J shed 1 base, with 14 bases lying between them. Germline assignment: CDR1 SGHRS and CDR2 YFSETQ.

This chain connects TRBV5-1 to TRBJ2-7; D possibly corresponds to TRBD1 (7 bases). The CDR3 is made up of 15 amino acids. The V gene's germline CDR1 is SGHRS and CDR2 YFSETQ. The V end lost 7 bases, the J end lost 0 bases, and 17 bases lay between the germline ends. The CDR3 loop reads CASHLGGTASYEQYF. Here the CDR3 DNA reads TGCGCCAGCCACCTAGGCGGGACAGCCTCCTACGAGCAGTACTTC. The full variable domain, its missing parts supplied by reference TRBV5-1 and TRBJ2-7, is KAGVTQTPRYLIKTRGQQVTLSCSPISGHRSVSWYQQTPGQGLQFLFEYFSETQRNKGNFPGRFSGRQFSNSRSEMNVSTLELGDSALYLCASHLGGTASYEQYFGPGTRLTVT.

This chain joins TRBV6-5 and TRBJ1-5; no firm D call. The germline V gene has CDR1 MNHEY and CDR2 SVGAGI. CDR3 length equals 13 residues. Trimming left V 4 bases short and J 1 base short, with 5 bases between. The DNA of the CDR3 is TGTGCCAGCAGTTTACAAAGCAATCAGCCCCAGCATTTT. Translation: CASSLQSNQPQHF.